Listed below are T cell receptor beta chains from one sample, sequenced in a study of regulatory T cells in long-lasting Graves disease. Using its own MiXCR run on the multiplex PCR reads, TCRdb lists one record per CDR3 protein. Of 400,000 to 500,000 distinct CDR3 sequences listed, roughly a fifth were seen once; the top ten hold 14%. Sequenced here: peripheral blood mononuclear cells (PBMCs), sampled when the disease was refractory, from a patient treated with antithyroid drugs. Receptors were obtained from a female donor with Graves disease. The CDR3 runs from the conserved cysteine through the conserved F or W. Each record gives: D gene, J gene, V gene, clone size, CDR3 DNA, CDR3 protein. A D gene is named only where the DNA matches it firmly. Clone size, where shown, is once, few, many, or a class for clones that have expanded.

TRBD1,TRBJ2-1,TRBV12-3/TRBV12-4,many,TGTGCCAGCAGCCACCGGGACAGGGGTTTCAATGAGCAGTTCTTC,CASSHRDRGFNEQFF
TRBD2,TRBJ2-7,TRBV24-1,NA,TGTGCCACCAGCCCTAGCGGGAGCTCCTACGAGCAGTACTTC,CATSPSGSSYEQYF
TRBD1,TRBJ2-6,TRBV14,NA,TGTGCCAGCAGCCCAATCCCGGGACAGTTAGCTGGGGCCAACGTCCTGACTTTC,CASSPIPGQLAGANVLTF
NA,TRBJ1-2,TRBV10-1,many,TGCGCCAGCAGTGAGTCAATGGACTATGGCTACACCTTC,CASSESMDYGYTF
NA,TRBJ2-7,TRBV3-1,many,TGTGCCAGCAGCCGAAGGGACGAGCAGTACTTC,CASSRRDEQYF
NA,TRBJ2-1,TRBV2,many,TGTGCCAGCAGGTACGACAATGAGCAGTTCTTC,CASRYDNEQFF
NA,TRBJ2-7,TRBV29-1,many,TGCAGCGTTGAAAATGGGGGCGAGGAGCAGTACTTC,CSVENGGEEQYF
TRBD1,TRBJ1-2,TRBV12-3/TRBV12-4,many,TGTGCCAGCAGTCCCCAGGGGGCTCGGGGCTACACCTTC,CASSPQGARGYTF
NA,TRBJ2-7,TRBV29-1,few,TGCAGCGTTGAGACAGGAGACTACGAGCAGTACTTC,CSVETGDYEQYF
TRBD2,TRBJ2-5,TRBV5-1,few,TGCGCCAGCAGCTTGGAACTAGCGGGAAGACAAGAGACCCAGTACTTC,CASSLELAGRQETQYF
NA,TRBJ2-7,TRBV7-2,few,TGTGCCAGCAGCTTAGGGAGGGGTTGGACGGCGGGGCAGTACTTC,CASSLGRGWTAGQYF
TRBD1,TRBJ1-2,TRBV19,many,TGTGCCAGTAGTGACCCGGGACAGGGTCTGTATGGCTACACCTTC,CASSDPGQGLYGYTF
NA,TRBJ2-7,TRBV19,few,TGTGCCAGTAGTAGACGGACGGGTGAGCAGTACTTC,CASSRRTGEQYF
NA,TRBJ2-5,TRBV6-9,many,TGTGCCAGCAGTTCCCCCCAACCGGGTCAAGAGACCCAGTACTTC,CASSSPQPGQETQYF
NA,TRBJ1-1,TRBV10-3,NA,TGTGCCATCAGCCGGGATCTTGCCACTGAAGCTTTCTTT,CAISRDLATEAFF
TRBD1,TRBJ1-1,TRBV11-2,many,TGTGCCAGCAGCCTCCGACAGGGAGGGGAACGCACTGAAGCTTTCTTT,CASSLRQGGERTEAFF
TRBD2,TRBJ2-3,TRBV29-1,few,TGCAGCGTTGACGGCTCGGGGGGAACAGATACGCAGTATTTT,CSVDGSGGTDTQYF